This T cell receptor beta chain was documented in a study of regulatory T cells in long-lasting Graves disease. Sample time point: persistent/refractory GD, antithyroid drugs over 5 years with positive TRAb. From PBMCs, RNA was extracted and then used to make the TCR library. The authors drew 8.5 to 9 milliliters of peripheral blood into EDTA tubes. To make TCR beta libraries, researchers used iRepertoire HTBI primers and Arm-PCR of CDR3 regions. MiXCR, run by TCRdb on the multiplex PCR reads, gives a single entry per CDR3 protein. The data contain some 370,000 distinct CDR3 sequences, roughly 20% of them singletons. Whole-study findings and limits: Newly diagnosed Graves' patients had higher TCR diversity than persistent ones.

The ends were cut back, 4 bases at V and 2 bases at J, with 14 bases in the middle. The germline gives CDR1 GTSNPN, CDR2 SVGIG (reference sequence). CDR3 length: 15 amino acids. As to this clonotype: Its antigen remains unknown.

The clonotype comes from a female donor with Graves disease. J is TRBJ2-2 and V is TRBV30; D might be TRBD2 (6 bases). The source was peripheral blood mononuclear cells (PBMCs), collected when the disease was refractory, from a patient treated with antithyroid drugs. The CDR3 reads CAWKVGGINTGELFF. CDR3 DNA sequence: TGTGCCTGGAAGGTTGGGGGGATCAACACCGGGGAGCTGTTTTTT.